These 18 T cell receptor beta chains were sequenced from one sample in a study of cytomegalovirus exposure and HLA in healthy donors. A multiplex PCR was run with 60 Vbeta primers and 13 Jbeta primers. Assay used: immunoSEQ multiplex PCR; TCRdb lists only in-frame clones, some missing. The table lists 150,000 to 200,000 clones, around three quarters of them singletons. The sequenced sample was PBMCs. Source of these receptors: a woman aged 30 to 39 in good health and CMV-seropositive.

This clone was recorded a few times. This sample includes further DNA sequences coding for the same CDR3. The chain uses TRBV4-3 and TRBJ1-2; D is possibly TRBD1 (5 bases). The V and J ends lost 1 base and 0 bases respectively, with 9 bases between them. This CDR3 spans 15 amino acids. Germline CDR1 and CDR2: LGHNA and YSLEER. In DNA, the CDR3 is TGCGCCAGCAGCCAAGTACCAGGGACTAACTATGGCTACACCTTC. As protein: CASSQVPGTNYGYTF.

The chain is built from TRBV15 and TRBJ2-1; 13 bases match TRBD2. The germline CDR1 and CDR2 sequences are LNHNV and YYDKDF (reference sequence). This CDR3 is 16 amino acids long. Unmatched junction bases numbered 3, after V lost 3 bases and J lost 4 bases. The CDR3 is CATSRGLAGRYNEQFF. The CDR3 nucleotides are TGTGCCACCAGCAGGGGACTAGCGGGACGGTACAATGAGCAGTTCTTC.

The chain is built from TRBV5-4 and TRBJ2-7; the match to TRBD2 covers 7 bases. J was trimmed by 3 bases and V by 4 bases; bases with no gene match: 10. Germline loops: CDR1 SGHNT, CDR2 YYREEE (reference sequence). The CDR3 contains 15 residues. The CDR3 protein is CASSPSSGALYEQYF. In DNA, the CDR3 is TGTGCCAGCAGCCCATCTAGCGGAGCCCTCTACGAGCAGTACTTC.

V usage is TRBV4-3 and J usage is TRBJ2-2; D gene unclear. This CDR3 is 13 amino acids long. Trimming shortened V by 6 bases and J by 6 bases, and 11 bases separated the two germline ends. The germline CDR1 and CDR2 sequences are LGHNA and YSLEER. CDR3 amino acids: CASSRLGPGELFF. CDR3 DNA sequence: TGCGCCAGCAGTCGACTTGGCCCCGGGGAGCTGTTTTTT.

The chain joins TRBV9 to TRBJ1-1; D may be TRBD1 (6 bases). V lost 4 bases and J lost 1, with 14 bases in between. Germline V gene data show CDR1 as SGDLS and CDR2 as YYNGEE. CDR3 length: 15 amino acids. The CDR3 is CASSPEGHPNTEAFF. CDR3 DNA: TGTGCCAGCAGCCCCGAGGGACACCCGAACACTGAAGCTTTCTTT.

The CDR3 nucleotides are TGTGCCAGCAGCTTGGGAGAATTGAGACTAGCGGGCTACGAGCAGTACTTC. Translation gives CASSLGELRLAGYEQYF. The chain links TRBV5-6 to TRBJ2-7, with 10 bases aligning to TRBD2. In germline, CDR1 is SGHDT, CDR2 YYEEEE. Trimming cost V 0 bases and J 3 bases; bases outside gene matches: 9. The CDR3 is made up of 17 amino acids.

The DNA for the CDR3 is TGTGCCAGCAGCCGATCAGGGGGAAGTAATGAAAAACTGTTTTTT. Its protein is CASSRSGGSNEKLFF. The chain couples TRBV11-2 to TRBJ1-4; TRBD1 matches at 7 bases. Germline V CDR1 and CDR2: SGHAT, FQNNGV. Trimming cost V 5 bases and J 4 bases; bases outside gene matches: 7. The CDR3 contains 15 residues.

The DNA for the CDR3 is TGTGCCAGCAGGGACGTGCGACAGGGGGCGGCTGGCTACACCTTC. This gives the protein CASRDVRQGAAGYTF. V usage is TRBV6-5 and J usage is TRBJ1-2; 10 positions agree with TRBD1. V shed 6 bases, J shed 7 bases, and the junction held 11 bases outside the gene matches. The CDR3 loop spans 15 amino acids. The germline gives CDR1 MNHEY, CDR2 SVGAGI.

The chain has TRBV15 and TRBJ1-2, with D possibly TRBD1 on 5 matching bases. This CDR3 region has 11 residues. V gave up 6 bases and J gave up 8 bases, with 10 bases separating them. Germline CDR1 LNHNV, CDR2 YYDKDF (reference sequence). CDR3 in amino acids: CATRGEVGYTF. CDR3 DNA sequence: TGTGCCACCAGGGGGGAGGTCGGCTACACCTTC.

This rearrangement joins TRBV7-2 to TRBJ1-5; D gene unclear. Germline V CDR1 and CDR2: SGHTA, FQGNSA. CDR3 length equals 12 residues. Trimming cost V 5 bases and J 3 bases, with 5 bases left between them. The CDR3 region is CASSQFNQPQHF. The CDR3 region has the DNA TGTGCCAGCAGCCAATTCAATCAGCCCCAGCATTTT.

The chain carries TRBV19 and TRBJ1-5, with 7 bases identical to TRBD1. Trimming took 6 bases from V and 4 from J; bases not matched to a gene: 3. The CDR3 covers 13 residues. Germline-derived CDR1 and CDR2 are LNHDA and SQIVND (reference sequence). The chain's CDR3 is CASSRQGNQPQHF. For the CDR3, the DNA is TGTGCCAGTAGCAGACAGGGAAATCAGCCCCAGCATTTT.

The J gene is TRBJ1-1, the V gene TRBV7-2; 7 bases line up with TRBD1. The CDR3 loop spans 13 amino acids. Trimming took 4 bases from V and 7 from J; bases not matched to a gene: 6. Per germline, CDR1 SGHTA and CDR2 FQGNSA. CDR3 loop: CASSSDRAGEAFF. In DNA form, the CDR3 reads TGTGCCAGCAGCTCCGACAGGGCCGGTGAAGCTTTCTTT.

V and J are TRBV5-1 and TRBJ2-4; maybe TRBD2 (5 bases). Per the germline V gene, CDR1 is SGHRS and CDR2 is YFSETQ. V lost 5 bases, J lost 9 bases, and 9 bases lay in between. This CDR3 spans 11 amino acids. CDR3 loop: CASRGEGIQYF. The CDR3 coding sequence is TGCGCCAGCAGGGGAGAGGGCATTCAGTACTTC.

The V and J genes are TRBV5-6 and TRBJ1-6, with a possible D match to TRBD1 (6 bases). The CDR3 totals 16 residues. The V end lost 1 base, the J end lost 5 bases, and 13 bases lay between the germline ends. The germline V gene has CDR1 SGHDT and CDR2 YYEEEE. The chain's CDR3 is CASSLWAGVNNSPLHF. CDR3 bases: TGTGCCAGCAGCTTGTGGGCAGGGGTAAATAATTCACCCCTCCACTTT.

The J gene is TRBJ2-7, the V gene TRBV10-1; 7 nucleotides agree with TRBD1. Germline V CDR1 and CDR2: WNHNN, SYGVQD (reference sequence). Unmatched junction bases numbered 8, after V lost 4 bases and J lost 5 bases. This CDR3 is 14 amino acids long. CDR3 protein: CASSADRPLDEQYF. The CDR3 nucleotides read TGCGCCAGCAGTGCGGACAGGCCTCTGGACGAGCAGTACTTC.

The V call is TRBV30, the J call TRBJ2-5, with 8 bases that match TRBD2. Germline lookup yields CDR1 GTSNPN and CDR2 SVGIG (reference sequence). The trim removed 1 base at V and 7 bases at J, leaving 11 bases unmatched. The CDR3 is 15 amino acids. CDR3: CAWSAGGVGSGTQYF. DNA of the CDR3: TGTGCCTGGAGTGCGGGGGGGGTGGGGTCCGGGACCCAGTACTTC. Combining the CDR3 with reference TRBV30 and TRBJ2-5 gives the whole variable domain SQTIHQWPATLVQPVGSPLSLECTVEGTSNPNLYWYRQAAGRGLQLLFYSVGIGQISSEVPQNLSASRPQDRQFILSSKKLLLSDSGFYLCAWSAGGVGSGTQYFGPGTRLLVL.

This chain links TRBV2 with TRBJ1-1, with D possibly TRBD1 on 6 matching bases. V gave up 11 bases and J gave up 7 bases, with 17 bases separating them. This CDR3 is 12 amino acids long. Germline V gives CDR1 SNHLY, CDR2 FYNNEI. For the CDR3, the DNA is TGTGCCGGTGCTGTGGGGGCATATGAAGCTTTCTTT. Translation gives CAGAVGAYEAFF.

The V gene is TRBV15, the J gene TRBJ1-1; D remains unclear. V lost 5 bases to trimming and J lost 1 base, with 8 bases between them. This CDR3 is 13 amino acids long. CDR1 and CDR2 from the germline V gene are LNHNV and YYDKDF (reference sequence). CDR3 in amino acids: CATSPPWNTEAFF. In nucleotides, the CDR3 is TGTGCCACCAGCCCCCCTTGGAACACTGAAGCTTTCTTT. The variable domain in full, completed from reference TRBV15 and TRBJ1-1, reads DAMVIQNPRYQVTQFGKPVTLSCSQTLNHNVMYWYQQKSSQAPKLLFHYYDKDFNNEADTPDNFQSRRPNTSFCFLDIRSPGLGDTAMYLCATSPPWNTEAFFGQGTRLTVV.